This T cell receptor beta chain came from a study of cytomegalovirus exposure and HLA in healthy donors. This clone has just one count. The antigen remains undetermined. Whole-study findings and limits: Through in vitro validation, a few CMV-associated chains were shown to be specific for CMV antigens. The classifier, whose performance was assessed in both the original and validation cohorts, reportedly diagnosed cytomegalovirus status with high specificity and sensitivity.

60 Vbeta and 13 Jbeta primers were used in PCR. TCRdb keeps only in-frame clones here, not all; method: immunoSEQ multiplex PCR. This sample has approximately 140,000 clones, with about 64% found just once. With V trimmed by 5 bases and J by 6 bases, 16 bases remained unmatched. Germline V CDR1 and CDR2: SGHVT, SQSDAQ. The CDR3 covers 16 residues. The chain has TRBV7-4 and TRBJ2-7, with TRBD2 identical over 7 bases. Specimen: PBMCs. The TCR originated in an older woman in good health and CMV-seropositive. In nucleotides, the CDR3 is TGTGCCAGCAGCAAGGAAAGTGGGGGAGGGCCGTCCGAGCAGTACTTC. Encoded protein: CASSKESGGGPSEQYF.